The 7 T cell receptor beta chains given below trace back to one sample, sequenced in a study of cytomegalovirus exposure and HLA in healthy donors. Use of 60 Vbeta and 13 Jbeta primers characterized the PCR. The assay was immunoSEQ multiplex PCR, and TCRdb's table has in-frame clones only and misses some. The sample contains approximately 200,000 clones, almost 85% of which appear only once. The sample was PBMCs. All receptors derive from a boy aged 5-17 years in good health and CMV-seronegative.

The chain recombines TRBV2 with TRBJ2-1; 12 nucleotides match TRBD2. The ends lost 7 bases at V and 1 base at J; junction bases unmatched: 20. Germline lookup yields CDR1 SNHLY and CDR2 FYNNEI. The length of the CDR3 is 21 residues. The CDR3 DNA reads TGTGCCAGCAACCGGGCTAAAGAGTCGACTAGCGGGAGATCATCCTACAATGAGCAGTTCTTC. Translating gives CASNRAKESTSGRSSYNEQFF.

The rearrangement uses TRBV7-6 and TRBJ2-7, with D unresolved. Trimming took off 5 bases at V and 3 bases at J, with 14 bases between the two ends. Looked up from germline, CDR1 is SGHVS and CDR2 is FNYEAQ. The CDR3 consists of 14 residues. CDR3 in amino acids: CASSPRVEDYEQYF. The CDR3, as DNA: TGTGCCAGCAGCCCCCGGGTGGAAGACTACGAGCAGTACTTC.

The gene calls are TRBV10-1 and TRBJ1-1, with 10 bases aligning to TRBD1. With 2 bases clipped from V and 4 bases from J, the junction kept 10 bases outside the gene matches. The CDR3 extends over 17 amino acids. Germline CDR1 reads WNHNN; CDR2 reads SYGVQD (reference sequence). The CDR3 coding sequence is TGCGCCAGCAGTGAGAGACAGGGGGCCCCGCTGGGCACTGAAGCTTTCTTT. Amino acid sequence: CASSERQGAPLGTEAFF.

The rearrangement links TRBV10-1 to TRBJ1-1; no firm D call. Trimming removed 6 bases at V and 0 bases at J, with 8 bases between. The CDR3 contains 13 residues. Per germline, CDR1 WNHNN and CDR2 SYGVQD (reference sequence). CDR3 nucleotides: TGCGCCAGCAGCGCCAGTATGAACACTGAAGCTTTCTTT. Translated: CASSASMNTEAFF.

This clone has a handful of counts. The chain uses TRBV10-3 and TRBJ2-1; 11 bases match TRBD2. Germline V gives CDR1 ENHRY, CDR2 SYGVKD. CDR3 length: 15 amino acids. J gave up 5 bases and V 5 bases, and 5 bases lay outside the gene matches. CDR3 nucleotide sequence: TGTGCCATCAGTACTAGCGGGGGCCTAAACAATGAGCAGTTCTTC. This sequence encodes CAISTSGGLNNEQFF.

The V call is TRBV14, the J call TRBJ2-3; D gene unclear. The CDR3 is made up of 14 amino acids. Trimming removed 1 base from V and 4 bases from J, with 9 bases in between. Germline lookup yields CDR1 SGHDN and CDR2 FVKESK. CDR3 coding DNA: TGTGCCAGCAGCCAAGTACGCGTGGCAGATACGCAGTATTTT. Translating it yields CASSQVRVADTQYF.

The chain is built from TRBV27 and TRBJ1-5; TRBD1 is a possible D gene (6 bases). V was trimmed by 3 bases and J by 4 bases, leaving 13 bases between them. The CDR3 loop spans 15 amino acids. Germline V CDR1 and CDR2: MNHEY, SMNVEV (reference sequence). CDR3 loop: CASSFVYRVNQPQHF. The DNA for the CDR3 is TGTGCCAGCAGTTTCGTGTACAGGGTTAATCAGCCCCAGCATTTT.